Presented here are 11 T cell receptor beta chains from one specimen sequenced in a study of T cells in Graves' hyperthyroidism and ophthalmopathy. Amplified TCR beta CDR3 regions came from RNA transcripts. The TCR CDR3 first-round RT-PCR relied on the HTBI primer set. TCRdb redid the calling of the multiplex PCR reads with MiXCR, one entry per CDR3 protein. The sample has around 690,000 distinct CDR3 sequences; more than 20% are singletons. Source material: blood. Source of these receptors: a man aged 30 to 39 with Graves' ophthalmopathy.

V usage is TRBV9 and J usage is TRBJ2-1, with TRBD2 matching over 14 bases. The CDR3 extends over 15 amino acids. The ends lost 3 bases at V and 8 bases at J; junction bases unmatched: 4. Germline V CDR1 and CDR2: SGDLS, YYNGEE. The CDR3 DNA is TGTGCCAGCAGCGCGACTAGCGGGAGGGCCGATGAGCAGTTCTTC. This codes for CASSATSGRADEQFF.

This clonotype was counted a few times. This chain connects TRBV6-1 to TRBJ1-1; no firm D call. This CDR3 is 15 amino acids long. In germline, CDR1 is MNHNS, CDR2 SASEGT. The germline V and J ends were trimmed by 7 bases and 0 bases, with 15 bases remaining between them. The CDR3 reads CASTPSWGLNTEAFF. The DNA of the CDR3 is TGTGCCAGCACCCCAAGTTGGGGTTTGAACACTGAAGCTTTCTTT.

The rearrangement joins TRBV5-6 to TRBJ2-3, with 8 bases fitting TRBD2. The CDR3 sequence is 16 residues long. Trimming at V came to 4 bases and at J to 5 bases, leaving 12 bases not matched to a gene. Germline lookup yields CDR1 SGHDT and CDR2 YYEEEE. The CDR3 sequence is CASSVLLAAVVDTQYF. CDR3 DNA sequence: TGTGCCAGCAGCGTATTACTAGCGGCCGTGGTAGATACGCAGTATTTT.

This rearrangement joins TRBV6-2 or TRBV6-3 to TRBJ1-4, with 9 bases identical to TRBD1. The V and J ends lost 6 bases and 6 bases, in that order; junction bases with no gene match: 5. CDR3 length equals 14 residues. Per the germline V gene, CDR1 is MNHEY and CDR2 is SVGEGT. This chain's CDR3 is CASRTGGPYEKLFF. The CDR3 nucleotides are TGTGCCAGCAGGACAGGGGGGCCATATGAAAAACTGTTTTTT.

This clonotype was seen a few times. The chain links TRBV25-1 to TRBJ2-2, with 7 bases matching TRBD1. The germline V gene has CDR1 MGHDK and CDR2 SYGVNS. Losses at the gene ends were 1 base for V and 7 bases for J; bases not matched to a gene: 12. The CDR3 spans 17 residues. The CDR3 coding sequence is TGTGCCAGCAGTGAATCCCGACAGGGTTATGAACACGGGGAGCTGTTTTTT. Its protein is CASSESRQGYEHGELFF.

This rearrangement joins TRBV6-2 or TRBV6-3 to TRBJ1-2; D not resolved. Per germline, CDR1 MNHEY and CDR2 SVGEGT. The CDR3 is made up of 15 amino acids. Between the trimmed V and J ends, which lost 7 bases and 3 bases, there was a span of 18 bases. CDR3 nucleotide sequence: TGTGCCAGCACCTCTCGCTCGTGGTTCGACTATGGCTACACCTTC. Its translation is CASTSRSWFDYGYTF.

This clonotype appeared many times. The rearrangement uses TRBV30 and TRBJ2-7; D might be TRBD1 (5 bases). The CDR3 is 14 residues long. From germline, CDR1 is GTSNPN and CDR2 SVGIG (reference sequence). Trimming pared 0 bases from V and 2 bases from J, leaving 11 bases between. The CDR3 sequence: CAWSVRERTYEQYF. CDR3 sequence (DNA): TGTGCCTGGAGTGTCAGGGAAAGAACCTACGAGCAGTACTTC.

The chain is built from TRBV9 and TRBJ2-5, with D unresolved. The CDR3 is made up of 17 amino acids. Germline V gene data show CDR1 as SGDLS and CDR2 as YYNGEE. V shed 1 base and J shed 1 base, with 17 bases lying between them. This CDR3 is CASSVSRNAPPQETQYF. DNA of the CDR3: TGTGCCAGCAGCGTAAGTCGGAACGCACCTCCCCAAGAGACCCAGTACTTC.

This sequence joins TRBV6-2 or TRBV6-3 and TRBJ1-1; D may be TRBD1 (6 bases). The germline gives CDR1 MNHEY, CDR2 SVGEGT. Trimming stripped 2 bases from V and 5 bases from J, with 9 bases between. CDR3 size: 13 residues. This CDR3 reads CASSYIGQTEAFF. The DNA of the CDR3 is TGTGCCAGCAGTTACATCGGACAGACTGAAGCTTTCTTT.

The V gene is TRBV6-1, the J gene TRBJ2-5; D not certain. This CDR3 region has 13 residues. Germline V gene sequence: CDR1 MNHNS, CDR2 SASEGT. V shed 4 bases and J shed 1 base, with 7 bases lying between them. The DNA for the CDR3 is TGTGCCAGCAGTGTGAGGACCCAAGAGACCCAGTACTTC. As protein: CASSVRTQETQYF.

In its sample, this clonotype was seen a few times. The chain has TRBV25-1 and TRBJ2-1; perhaps TRBD2 as D (6 bases). Trimming left V 6 bases short and J 4 bases short, with 16 bases between. Germline-derived CDR1 and CDR2 are MGHDK and SYGVNS. The CDR3 is 15 residues long. DNA of the CDR3: TGTGCCAGCAGCCCAGCGGGTGAACCTTACAATGAGCAGTTCTTC. It yields the protein CASSPAGEPYNEQFF.